This T cell receptor (beta chain) comes out of a study of T cells in Graves' hyperthyroidism and ophthalmopathy. The study, taken as a whole, reports: Most clonotypes that expanded in the thyroid above 0.001 also showed up in blood.

J lost 1 base, V lost 2 bases, and 8 bases had no gene match. The V gene's germline CDR1 is LNHNV and CDR2 YYDKDF (reference sequence). The CDR3 is 18 amino acids. It was RNA transcripts that yielded the amplified TCR beta CDR3 regions. During a first-round RT-PCR of the TCR CDR3, the HTBI primer set was used. TCRdb analysed the multiplex PCR reads with MiXCR anew, one entry per CDR3 protein. The table includes almost 250,000 distinct CDR3 sequences, over 20% detected once. As to this clonotype: What it binds is unknown.

The TCR was taken from a woman aged 40 to 49 with Graves' ophthalmopathy. The chain recombines TRBV15 with TRBJ1-1; 12 bases are a match to TRBD1. Sequencing used blood. The CDR3, as DNA: TGTGCCACCAGCAGACGGGACAGGGGGCAATGGACGAACACTGAAGCTTTCTTT. This sequence encodes CATSRRDRGQWTNTEAFF.